The 4 T cell receptor beta chains below come from one sample, sequenced in a study of CD8+ T cells in alopecia areata. RNA extraction was followed by reverse transcription into cDNA, which acted as the sequencing template. Data came from immunoSEQ multiplex PCR; TCRdb stores just in-frame clones and leaves some out. The profile shows about 160,000 clones, roughly 65% of them singletons. Treatment indicated: oral pan-JAK inhibitor, 5-10 mg twice daily. Material: CD4+ T cells sorted from blood, obtained at week 4, from a patient treated with tofacitinib. The receptors shown here come from a human donor with alopecia areata.

The V gene is TRBV4-1, the J gene TRBJ2-7; TRBD1 is a possible D gene (6 bases). The germline V gene encodes CDR1 MGHRA and CDR2 YSYEKL. V was pared by 1 base and J by 3 bases, with 10 bases between. CDR3 length equals 14 residues. DNA for the CDR3: TGCGCCAGCAGCCAAGGGGGGCTAGGCTACGAGCAGTACTTC. Protein product: CASSQGGLGYEQYF.

The V gene is TRBV7-9, the J gene TRBJ1-1; no reliable D call. Germline V gene lookup returns CDR1 SEHNR and CDR2 FQNEAQ (reference sequence). The V end was cut by 1 base, the J end by 8 bases, with 11 bases between. The CDR3 contains 13 residues. This CDR3 is CASSLERIGEAFF. The CDR3 DNA is TGTGCCAGCAGCTTAGAGAGGATTGGGGAAGCTTTCTTT.

The chain has TRBV5-6 and TRBJ1-2; D ambiguous. V dropped 3 bases and J dropped 4 bases, with 10 bases sitting between them. The CDR3 is made up of 13 amino acids. CDR1 and CDR2 from the germline V gene are SGHDT and YYEEEE. CDR3 amino acids: CASSSELGYGYTF. The CDR3 DNA sequence: TGTGCCAGCAGCTCGGAGCTTGGCTATGGCTACACCTTC.

The rearrangement uses TRBV9 and TRBJ2-5; 9 nucleotides line up with TRBD2. Looked up from germline, CDR1 is SGDLS and CDR2 is YYNGEE. This CDR3 has 16 amino acids. The trim removed 0 bases at V and 2 bases at J, leaving 5 bases unmatched. The CDR3 here is CASSVAMAGGQETQYF. As DNA, the CDR3 is TGTGCCAGCAGCGTAGCGATGGCGGGGGGGCAAGAGACCCAGTACTTC.